The clone carrying this T cell receptor beta chain was detected only a few times. Repertoires were generated with immunoSEQ multiplex PCR, while TCRdb's copy carries only in-frame clones and drops some. The sample has approximately 150,000 clones; roughly 89% are singletons. The entry originates in a study of cytomegalovirus exposure and HLA in healthy donors. Trimming removed 8 bases from V and 5 bases from J, with 19 bases in between. Germline V gene data show CDR1 as SGHTA and CDR2 as FQGNSA. This CDR3 has 15 residues. The sequencing sample was made of PBMCs. The source is a woman under 40 in good health and CMV-seronegative. The rearrangement joins TRBV7-2 to TRBJ1-5; TRBD1 is a possible D gene (5 bases). DNA for the CDR3: TGTGCCAGCGGCCAGGTCACAGGAGACTATCAGCCCCAGCATTTT. It translates to CASGQVTGDYQPQHF.